This TCR beta chain was recovered during a study of cytomegalovirus exposure and HLA in healthy donors. Primers included in the PCR were 60 Vbeta and 13 Jbeta primers. Using immunoSEQ multiplex PCR, the repertoire was profiled, and TCRdb retains in-frame clones only, with some absent. Of approximately 280,000 clones in the sample, roughly 89% were seen once. V lost 3 bases and J lost 1; bases outside the gene matches: 6. Germline V gene data show CDR1 as SGHNT and CDR2 as YYREEE (reference sequence). The CDR3 runs 15 residues. The clonotype was recovered from a woman aged 18-35 years in good health and CMV-seronegative. The rearrangement links TRBV5-4 to TRBJ2-5; 7 positions match TRBD1. The sample consisted of PBMCs. CDR3 region: CASSSPTGPQETQYF. In DNA, the CDR3 is TGTGCCAGCAGCTCGCCGACAGGGCCCCAAGAGACCCAGTACTTC. Combining the CDR3 with reference TRBV5-4 and TRBJ2-5 gives the whole variable domain ETGVTQSPTHLIKTRGQQVTLRCSSQSGHNTVSWYQQALGQGPQFIFQYYREEENGRGNFPPRFSGLQFPNYSSELNVNALELDDSALYLCASSSPTGPQETQYFGPGTRLLVL.